One sample yielded the 10 T cell receptor beta chains listed below, sequenced in a study of blood T cell repertoires in COVID-19 (dated by TCRdb to about 2020). Libraries came from the immunoSEQ multiplex PCR assay. TCRdb carries this immuneACCESS record with in-frame sequences only. Its versions omit some clonotypes, under half of them owing to an unresolved V gene in the studies checked, with the rest unexplained. This sample holds 27,000 or so clones; around 88% were observed only once. Jointly, the top ten make up under 30% of the sample. Material: peripheral blood. The receptors were sampled from a human donor in a cohort sampled during active COVID-19.

This clone has only one observation. The chain employs TRBV12-3 or TRBV12-4 and TRBJ1-2, with 9 bases aligning to TRBD1. The CDR3 covers 12 residues. After removal of 3 bases from V and 13 bases from J, the junction contained 6 bases not matched to a gene. CDR3 loop: CASSFRDRALTF. The CDR3 nucleotides read TGTGCCAGCAGTTTCCGGGACAGGGCTCTCACCTTC.

V gene TRBV12-3 or TRBV12-4 combines with J gene TRBJ2-5, with D perhaps matching TRBD2 (6 bases). V was clipped by 6 bases and J by 7 bases, with 15 bases between them. The CDR3 spans 13 residues. The DNA for the CDR3 is TGTGCCAGCAGCAATTTGGGGGGAGGGACCCAGTACTTC. It encodes CASSNLGGGTQYF.

The CDR3 reads CASSPRTGATGNTIYF. CDR3 coding DNA: TGCGCCAGCAGCCCGAGAACAGGCGCCACTGGAAACACCATATATTTT. The chain recombines TRBV4-1 with TRBJ1-3; the D gene is possibly TRBD1 (5 bases). CDR1 and CDR2 from the germline V gene are MGHRA and YSYEKL. The CDR3 runs 16 residues. V was cut by 4 bases and J by 2 bases, with 15 bases left in between.

The chain joins TRBV7-9 to TRBJ1-1, with 7 positions matching TRBD1. There are 16 residues in the CDR3. Germline V lookup: CDR1 SEHNR, CDR2 FQNEAQ (reference sequence). The V segment lost 5 bases and the J segment 5 bases; nucleotides outside the gene matches: 14. The CDR3 DNA sequence: TGTGCCAGCAGCGCCATTAGGGGGCGCCCCGGGACTGAAGCTTTCTTT. Amino acids: CASSAIRGRPGTEAFF.

With regard to this clone: Other nucleotide sequences in the sample specify the same CDR3. The V call is TRBV5-1, the J call TRBJ1-6, with 9 positions matching TRBD1. The CDR3 has 14 amino acids. Looked up from germline, CDR1 is SGHRS and CDR2 is YFSETQ. V gave up 3 bases and J gave up 7 bases; unmatched junction bases: 2. The CDR3: CASSSDRGNSPLHF. The CDR3 DNA reads TGCGCCAGCAGCTCGGACAGGGGAAATTCACCCCTCCACTTT.

This chain connects TRBV5-4 to TRBJ2-3; 9 positions match TRBD2. Unmatched junction bases numbered 3, after V lost 2 bases and J lost 2 bases. Germline V gene lookup returns CDR1 SGHNT and CDR2 YYREEE (reference sequence). The CDR3 runs 15 residues. The CDR3 DNA is TGTGCCAGCAGCTTTTTAGCGGGGGCCACAGATACGCAGTATTTT. Protein: CASSFLAGATDTQYF.

The CDR3 spells CASSQNSQTGELFF. The CDR3 DNA reads as TGTGCCAGCAGCCAAAATTCTCAGACCGGGGAGCTGTTTTTT. The chain employs TRBV3-1 (or the pseudogene TRBV3-2) and TRBJ2-2; D call uncertain. The CDR3 has 14 amino acids. Germline V gene lookup returns CDR1 LGHDT and CDR2 YNNKEL (reference sequence). V dropped 2 bases and J dropped 5 bases, with 9 bases sitting between them.

V and J are TRBV19 and TRBJ2-3; TRBD1 matches at 7 bases. Trimming took 5 bases from V and 3 from J; bases not matched to a gene: 8. The CDR3 runs to 15 residues. Germline CDR1 LNHDA, CDR2 SQIVND (reference sequence). The DNA for the CDR3 is TGTGCCAGTAGTCCCTTGACAGGGAGAACAGATACGCAGTATTTT. This sequence encodes CASSPLTGRTDTQYF.

The chain uses TRBV4-1 and TRBJ2-7; TRBD2 agrees at 9 bases. The CDR3 consists of 17 residues. From germline, CDR1 is MGHRA and CDR2 YSYEKL. J gave up 0 bases and V 3 bases, and 9 bases lay outside the gene matches. The CDR3 nucleotides read TGCGCCAGCAGCCACCGACCTCTAGCGGGGAACTCCTACGAGCAGTACTTC. Its protein product is CASSHRPLAGNSYEQYF.

The chain is built from TRBV18 and TRBJ2-1; D unclear. This CDR3 is built from 13 residues. V was clipped by 2 bases and J by 5 bases, with 7 bases between them. CDR1 and CDR2 (germline): KGHSH, LQKENI. DNA of the CDR3: TGTGCCAGCTCACCATTACTCAACAATGAGCAGTTCTTC. The encoded protein is CASSPLLNNEQFF.